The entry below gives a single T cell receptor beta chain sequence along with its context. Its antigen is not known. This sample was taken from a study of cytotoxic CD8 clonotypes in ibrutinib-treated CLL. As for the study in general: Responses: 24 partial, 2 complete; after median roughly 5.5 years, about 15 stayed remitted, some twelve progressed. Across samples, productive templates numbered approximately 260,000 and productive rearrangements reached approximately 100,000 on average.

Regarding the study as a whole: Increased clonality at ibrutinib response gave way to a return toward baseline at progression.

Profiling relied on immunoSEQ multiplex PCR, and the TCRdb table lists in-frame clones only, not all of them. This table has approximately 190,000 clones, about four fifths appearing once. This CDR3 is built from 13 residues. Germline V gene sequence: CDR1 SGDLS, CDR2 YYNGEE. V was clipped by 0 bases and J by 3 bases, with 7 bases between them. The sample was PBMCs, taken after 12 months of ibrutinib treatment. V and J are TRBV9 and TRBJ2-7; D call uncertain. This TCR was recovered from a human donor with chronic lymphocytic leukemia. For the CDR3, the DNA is TGTGCCAGCAGCGTAGAATTCGGCTACGAGCAGTACTTC. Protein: CASSVEFGYEQYF.